This T cell receptor beta chain was observed in a study of OX40 agonist ivuxolimab in advanced cancers. Study-level background: Three patients, one with hepatocellular carcinoma and two with cutaneous melanoma, achieved partial responses. General study points: Within 6 weeks, CD4+ and CD8+ blood T cells expanded clonally at 0.1 to 3.0 mg/kg. Among patients with partial responses at 0.1-3.0 mg/kg, clonal expansion was among the lowest.

With regard to this clone: Its antigen is unidentified.

This CDR3 has 12 residues. Germline lookup yields CDR1 SNHLY and CDR2 FYNNEI. Trimming cost V 7 bases and J 3 bases, with 10 bases left between them. Profiling relied on immunoSEQ multiplex PCR, and the TCRdb table lists in-frame clones only, not all of them. The sample carries about 25,000 clones, roughly 85% recorded once. The chain links TRBV2 to TRBJ2-7; D assignment may be TRBD1 or TRBD2 (5 bases each). This sequence originates from an adult with an advanced solid tumor such as melanoma, head and neck, liver or kidney cancer. Here the sequenced sample was CD4+ or CD8+ T cells sorted from blood, taken in a trial of the OX40 agonist ivuxolimab. The CDR3: CASKGTDYEQYF. For the CDR3, the DNA is TGTGCCAGCAAGGGGACGGACTACGAGCAGTACTTC.